This T cell receptor (beta chain) emerged from a study of beta chain features in type 1 diabetes. The study reverse transcribed the entire isolated RNA, so it sequenced expressed TCRB transcripts. Sequencing produced, on average, approximately 1 million reads for the stem cell-like memory T cell samples. Sequencing was performed with immunoSEQ multiplex PCR; in TCRdb, only in-frame clones are kept and a portion is missing. The sample consists of tens of thousands of clones, about 32% of them appearing once. The authors sorted CD4+ naive, central memory, regulatory and stem cell-like memory cells via CD45RO/CCR7/CD25/CD127/CD95/CD27. On this clone: Germline is not matched at one junction end, which may reflect a read error. Different DNA sequences within this sample yield the same CDR3.

This CDR3 has 13 amino acids. Germline CDR1 is SQVTM and CDR2 is ANQGSEA. The chain recombines TRBV29-1 with TRBJ1-1, with D unresolved. This clonotype was sampled from a woman aged 18-30 years in good health. Material for sequencing was stem cell memory CD4+ T cells from blood. The CDR3 spells CSVCKQVNTEAFF. CDR3 bases: TGCAGCGTGTGCAAACAAGTGAATACTGAAGCTTTCTTT.